These T cell receptor beta chains were read from a single sample in a study of CD8 T cells in ankylosing spondylitis. TCRdb reanalysed the 5' RACE reads using MiXCR and keeps one entry per CDR3 protein. The table includes 100,000 to 150,000 distinct CDR3 sequences, approximately 13% detected once. The sequenced sample was blood, either unsorted or a sorted T cell fraction (not recorded which). Receptor source: a female donor with ankylosing spondylitis or in good health (not recorded which). CDR3s include the opening cysteine and the closing phenylalanine or tryptophan. D genes are given only for firm matches. The size of a clone is reported for some rows only, either as once, few or many, or as a class for expanded clones.

J gene | clone size | D gene | V gene | CDR3 DNA | CDR3 protein
TRBJ2-1 | many | TRBD1 | TRBV7-2 | TGTGCCAGCAGCTCTACCCGACAGGGATACGAGCAGTTCTTC | CASSSTRQGYEQFF
TRBJ1-6 | many | TRBD1 | TRBV7-9 | TGTGCCAGCAGTTTACAGGGGGCTGAGAATTCACCCCTCCACTTT | CASSLQGAENSPLHF
TRBJ2-7 | NA | NA | TRBV2 | TGTGCCAGCAAAGCCGGGACGGATTGGTACGAGCAGTACTTC | CASKAGTDWYEQYF
TRBJ2-5 | few | NA | TRBV10-3 | TGTGCCATCAGTGATTGGATTGAGACCCAGTACTTC | CAISDWIETQYF
TRBJ2-2 | many | TRBD1 | TRBV29-1 | TGCAGCGTTGCAGGGGGTTGGGCCGGGGAGCTGTTTTTT | CSVAGGWAGELFF
TRBJ1-5 | many | NA | TRBV12-3/TRBV12-4 | TGTGCCAGCAGTTCGCAGGGCAATCAGCCCCAGCATTTT | CASSSQGNQPQHF
TRBJ2-2 | NA | TRBD1 | TRBV15 | TGTGCCACCAGCAGAGATATAGGGGGCAACACCGGGGAGCTGTTTTTT | CATSRDIGGNTGELFF
TRBJ2-1 | many | NA | TRBV12-3/TRBV12-4 | TGTGCCAGCAGTCTGGGGACTCCCCGGAATGAGCAGTTCTTC | CASSLGTPRNEQFF
TRBJ2-3 | NA | NA | TRBV5-6 | TGTGCCAGCAGCTTGCTTGGGTGGAAACCCGAAGATACGCAGTATTTT | CASSLLGWKPEDTQYF
TRBJ2-3 | many | TRBD2 | TRBV20-1 | TGCAGGGTCCAACGGGGGGGCGGCGGAGATACGCAGTATTTT | CRVQRGGGGDTQYF
TRBJ1-5 | many | NA | TRBV20-1 | TGCAGTGCACGGACAGAGAATAGCAATCAGCCCCAGCATTTT | CSARTENSNQPQHF